The table lists the clone carrying this TCR beta chain with a few counts. This entry belongs to a study of regulatory T cells in long-lasting Graves disease. To make TCR beta libraries, researchers used iRepertoire HTBI primers and Arm-PCR of CDR3 regions. From the multiplex PCR reads, TCRdb called clonotypes with MiXCR, one entry per CDR3 protein. Of 200,000 to 250,000 distinct CDR3 sequences in the sample, roughly 20% are singletons; the top ten hold roughly 10%. Time point given: newly diagnosed GD, antithyroid drugs for less than 3 months. PBMCs provided the RNA from which the TCR library was made. The length of the CDR3 is 16 residues. Germline V gene sequence: CDR1 GTSNPN, CDR2 SVGIG (reference sequence). Trimming left V 4 bases short and J 0 bases short, with 18 bases between. These data were also reused for a study on T cells in Graves' hyperthyroidism and ophthalmopathy.

The J gene is TRBJ1-2, the V gene TRBV30; a possible D gene is TRBD1 (6 bases). This TCR derives from a woman aged 25 to 39 with Graves disease. This specimen consisted of peripheral blood mononuclear cells (PBMCs), obtained at new diagnosis, from a patient treated with antithyroid drugs. In DNA form, the CDR3 reads TGTGCCTGGAATGGAGTCCAGGGGTCCCCTAACTATGGCTACACCTTC. This codes for CAWNGVQGSPNYGYTF.